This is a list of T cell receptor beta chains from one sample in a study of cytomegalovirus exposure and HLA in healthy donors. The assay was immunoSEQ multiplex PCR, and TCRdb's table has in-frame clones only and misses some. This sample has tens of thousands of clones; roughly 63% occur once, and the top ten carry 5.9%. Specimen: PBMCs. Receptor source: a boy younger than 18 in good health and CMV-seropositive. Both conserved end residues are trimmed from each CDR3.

cdr3_aa: ASSFRRAGGYT
v_call: TRBV27
j_call: TRBJ1-2

cdr3_aa: SVEARQGYEQY
v_call: TRBV29-1
j_call: TRBJ2-7

cdr3_aa: ASSRDRGDTQY
v_call: TRBV6-5
j_call: TRBJ2-3

cdr3_aa: ASGQEVYTEAF
v_call: TRBV2
j_call: TRBJ1-1

cdr3_aa: ASSRRGTGKEKLF
v_call: TRBV7-9
j_call: TRBJ1-4

cdr3_aa: ASKPGTGSTYEQY
v_call: TRBV6-5
j_call: TRBJ2-7

cdr3_aa: ASSLQGAVNEKLF
v_call: TRBV7-2
j_call: TRBJ1-4

cdr3_aa: ASSRGAGTEQF
v_call: TRBV7-9
j_call: TRBJ2-1

cdr3_aa: ASSLLASSYEQY
v_call: TRBV4-2
j_call: TRBJ2-7

cdr3_aa: ASSHWDRDGETQY
v_call: TRBV5-4
j_call: TRBJ2-5

cdr3_aa: ASSPDRNYGYT
v_call: TRBV6-4
j_call: TRBJ1-2

cdr3_aa: ASSLGLAGGEETQY
v_call: TRBV7-9
j_call: TRBJ2-5

cdr3_aa: ASSERRECEQF
v_call: TRBV7-9
j_call: TRBJ2-1

cdr3_aa: AGGQGPNLNTEAF
v_call: TRBV2
j_call: TRBJ1-1

cdr3_aa: ASRPQQGAGELF
v_call: TRBV6-5
j_call: TRBJ2-2

cdr3_aa: ASSLASEAF
v_call: TRBV5-1
j_call: TRBJ1-1

cdr3_aa: ASRHERSGELF
v_call: TRBV4-2
j_call: TRBJ2-2

cdr3_aa: ASSLGGGPSSPLH
v_call: TRBV7-8
j_call: TRBJ1-6

cdr3_aa: ASSLGGYNSPLH
v_call: TRBV5-4
j_call: TRBJ1-6

cdr3_aa: ASARGPGTGELF
v_call: TRBV4-3
j_call: TRBJ2-2

cdr3_aa: ASSLTGPYEQY
v_call: TRBV4-2
j_call: TRBJ2-7

cdr3_aa: ASSLTRQGWNEKLF
v_call: TRBV7-9
j_call: TRBJ1-4

cdr3_aa: ASSEVSTGILPLN
v_call: TRBV2
j_call: TRBJ1-6

cdr3_aa: ASSLGQGNEKLF
v_call: TRBV7-9
j_call: TRBJ1-4

cdr3_aa: ASRERQGAVYEQY
v_call: TRBV6-1
j_call: TRBJ2-7

cdr3_aa: ASSQDFGTPTYEQY
v_call: TRBV4-3
j_call: TRBJ2-7

cdr3_aa: ATSIGTGISEKLF
v_call: TRBV15
j_call: TRBJ1-4

cdr3_aa: ASSLVAGRALHSPLH
v_call: TRBV5-1
j_call: TRBJ1-6

cdr3_aa: ASSPDTRMNGYT
v_call: TRBV5-6
j_call: TRBJ1-2

cdr3_aa: ASSLVRGGAGELF
v_call: TRBV11-2
j_call: TRBJ2-2

cdr3_aa: ASQRTSNTEAF
v_call: TRBV28
j_call: TRBJ1-1

cdr3_aa: ASSIVRPRATEAF
v_call: TRBV19
j_call: TRBJ1-1

cdr3_aa: ASSYWTGVMDEQF
v_call: TRBV5-4
j_call: TRBJ2-1

cdr3_aa: ASSLGLAGETYEQY
v_call: TRBV5-1
j_call: TRBJ2-7

cdr3_aa: ASSDSLSGNTIY
v_call: TRBV25-1
j_call: TRBJ1-3

cdr3_aa: ASSLSDSGANVLT
v_call: TRBV5-4
j_call: TRBJ2-6

cdr3_aa: ASGLVLERGLAGGLSTGELF
v_call: TRBV12-5
j_call: TRBJ2-2